This T cell receptor beta chain was obtained from a study of blood T cell repertoires in COVID-19. For the study at large: Sample material is recorded as cDNA or gDNA derived from T cells, B-cell-depleted T cells, or PBMCs.

The assay was immunoSEQ multiplex PCR, and TCRdb's table has in-frame clones only and misses some. The table records some 340,000 clones, around 83% of them present only once. This CDR3 is built from 19 residues. Germline V lookup: CDR1 LNHDA, CDR2 SQIVND (reference sequence). J gave up 1 base and V 1 base, and 8 bases lay outside the gene matches. Participants were placed into cohorts based on the clinical history they reported. This TCR derives from a woman in her fifties or sixties who had recovered from COVID-19. This chain links TRBV19 with TRBJ2-4; 12 positions agree with TRBD1. The sequencing input was PBMCs or T cells enriched from blood (not recorded which). CDR3 in DNA: TGTGCCAGTAGTATAGTGGGGGGACAGGGGGCGACGGCCAAAAACATTCAGTACTTC. Residues: CASSIVGGQGATAKNIQYF.